A selection of T cell receptor beta chains follows, all from one sample in a study of T cell repertoires in cytomegalovirus infection. The antigens for these receptors are not known. TCRdb redid the calling of the reads with MiXCR, one entry per CDR3 protein. Among some 130,000 distinct CDR3 sequences listed, over 25% were seen once. The specimen comprised CD8+ T cells from cultured PBMCs, sampled from culture after CMV antigen stimulation. These receptors were collected from a human donor in good health (CMV status not recorded). Some clones in this sample may be carry-over from other donors' samples. The CDR3 runs from the conserved cysteine through the conserved F or W. D genes are given only for firm matches. Clone size is shown for a subset of rows, as once, few, many or a class of expanded clone.

abundance	j_gene	d_gene	v_gene	CDR3aa	CDR3nt
.	TRBJ2-2	.	TRBV19	CASINRGSTGELFF	TGTGCCAGTATTAACCGAGGAAGCACCGGGGAGCTGTTTTTT
.	TRBJ2-7	.	TRBV28	CASSLGSYPYEQYF	TGTGCCAGCAGCCTCGGGAGCTACCCCTACGAGCAGTACTTC
many	TRBJ2-7	.	TRBV5-1	CASSSGDGYYEQYF	TGCGCCAGCAGCTCGGGGGACGGATACTACGAGCAGTACTTC
.	TRBJ1-1	TRBD1	TRBV12-3/TRBV12-4	CASSLGQGGLNTEAFF	TGTGCCAGCAGTTTAGGACAGGGGGGATTGAACACTGAAGCTTTCTTT
.	TRBJ1-2	.	TRBV4-1	CASSQDWEEGSYGYTF	TGCGCCAGCAGCCAAGATTGGGAGGAGGGTTCATATGGCTACACCTTC
.	TRBJ2-7	.	TRBV20-1	CSAAPGPREQYF	TGCAGTGCGGCTCCGGGACCCCGAGAGCAGTACTTC
.	TRBJ2-3	TRBD2	TRBV20-1	CSARTSGEQYF	TGCAGTGCTAGGACTAGCGGGGAACAGTATTTT
few	TRBJ1-6	TRBD1	TRBV7-8	CASSRRPGTGDYNSPLHF	TGTGCCAGCAGCCGACGACCCGGGACAGGGGACTATAATTCACCCCTCCACTTT
many	TRBJ2-1	.	TRBV7-6	CASSSLASTYNEQFF	TGTGCCAGCAGCTCTCTAGCGAGTACCTACAATGAGCAGTTCTTC
few	TRBJ2-3	.	TRBV12-3/TRBV12-4	CASSWLGGSTDTQYF	TGTGCCAGCAGTTGGCTAGGGGGTAGCACAGATACGCAGTATTTT
few	TRBJ1-1	.	TRBV12-5	CASGWIGNTEAFF	TGTGCTAGTGGTTGGATTGGGAACACTGAAGCTTTCTTT
few	TRBJ2-4	TRBD1	TRBV4-1	CASSPGQGENIQYF	TGCGCCAGCAGCCCTGGACAGGGGGAGAACATTCAGTACTTC
many	TRBJ2-1	TRBD2	TRBV2	CASSELAGATNEQFF	TGTGCCAGCAGTGAGCTAGCGGGGGCCACTAATGAGCAGTTCTTC
.	TRBJ2-5	.	TRBV2	CASSETAYSPF	TGTGCCAGCAGTGAGACAGCCTATTCACCCTTC
.	TRBJ2-5	.	TRBV27	CASSFGELRYF	TGTGCCAGCAGCTTCGGGGAACTTCGGTACTTC
few	TRBJ2-7	.	TRBV6-1	CASSEVLGIHEQYF	TGTGCCAGCAGTGAAGTGTTGGGTATCCACGAGCAGTACTTC
few	TRBJ2-7	.	TRBV19	CASTAGYEQYF	TGTGCCAGTACAGCGGGCTACGAGCAGTACTTC
.	TRBJ2-1	TRBD1	TRBV11-2	CASSLGSAGGIAYNEQFF	TGTGCCAGCAGCTTAGGATCTGCAGGGGGCATAGCCTACAATGAGCAGTTCTTC
few	TRBJ2-3	.	TRBV27	CASSLSPGLADTQYF	TGTGCCAGCAGTTTATCCCCAGGGTTAGCCGATACGCAGTATTTT
.	TRBJ2-1	.	TRBV20-1	CSASGGPFYNEQFF	TGCAGTGCTAGCGGCGGGCCCTTTTACAATGAGCAGTTCTTC
.	TRBJ2-3	.	TRBV4-3	CASSSGGTVDTQYF	TGCGCCAGCAGCTCTGGGGGGACGGTGGATACGCAGTATTTT
.	TRBJ1-2	TRBD1	TRBV5-6	CASDLENRGHFGYTF	TGTGCCAGCGATCTGGAAAACAGGGGGCACTTCGGCTACACCTTC
few	TRBJ1-5	.	TRBV19	CASSMRHYSNQPQHF	TGTGCCAGTAGTATGCGGCACTATAGCAATCAGCCCCAGCATTTT
.	TRBJ2-5	TRBD2	TRBV7-9	CASNPGLAGKETQYF	TGTGCCAGCAACCCGGGACTAGCGGGGAAGGAGACCCAGTACTTC